This T cell receptor (beta chain) stems from a study of blood T cell dynamics during melanoma immunotherapy. Time point of the sample: pre-treatment baseline. Prior systemic cancer therapy, immunosuppressant use and other active malignancies excluded patients. Assay used: immunoSEQ multiplex PCR; TCRdb lists only in-frame clones, some missing. The sample lists about 7,200 clones; roughly 84% were seen once. The clonotype comes from a human donor with melanoma. This specimen was blood, taken from a patient treated with checkpoint blockade.

The CDR3 bases are TGTGCCAGTAGCAGGCATAGCAATCAGCCCCAGCATTTT. This translates into CASSRHSNQPQHF. This chain links TRBV19 with TRBJ1-5, with D unresolved. This CDR3 is built from 13 residues. V was clipped by 6 bases and J by 0 bases, with 6 bases between them. The germline V gene has CDR1 LNHDA and CDR2 SQIVND (reference sequence).